Described below is a single T cell receptor beta chain sequence and its context. Its antigen is currently unknown. These data originate in a study of shared clonotypes between healthy human individuals. Study-wide points: A handful of donors had about 5% of their naive CD4 clonotypes in common.

Trimming at V came to 5 bases and at J to 6 bases, leaving 4 bases not matched to a gene. The CDR3 totals 13 residues. From germline, CDR1 is ENHRY and CDR2 SYGVKD. Per sorted-subset replicate PCR, input was roughly 220 ng DNA, representing tens of thousands of T cell genomes. Profiling relied on immunoSEQ multiplex PCR, and the TCRdb table lists in-frame clones only, not all of them. The sample has roughly 1,800,000 clones; about 95% are singletons. Naive-designated CD8 cells lacked CD45RO, were positively enriched for CCR7, and omitted terminally differentiated effector memory CD45RA+ cells. Material for sequencing was naive CD8+ T cells sorted from blood. The chain has TRBV10-3 and TRBJ2-7; 10 nucleotides align to TRBD1. The receptor's source is a man aged 18 to 30 in good health. CDR3 sequence: CAISLGTGAEQYF. DNA for the CDR3: TGTGCCATCAGTTTGGGGACAGGGGCCGAGCAGTACTTC.